This T cell receptor (beta chain) derives from a study of control samples from healthy donors and cancer patients. V lost 3 bases and J lost 5; bases outside the gene matches: 1. The germline V gene has CDR1 KGHDR and CDR2 SFDVKD. The CDR3 covers 13 residues. Libraries were prepared by immunoSEQ multiplex PCR; TCRdb keeps only in-frame clonotypes and omits some of them. The sample consists of fewer than 100,000 clones, roughly four fifths of them appearing once. The source material was blood. The rearrangement uses TRBV24-1 and TRBJ1-2, with 8 positions matching TRBD1. This sequence was found in a man in his 60s in good health. Here the CDR3 reads CATSDRTGYGYTF. DNA for the CDR3: TGTGCCACCAGTGATCGGACAGGGTATGGCTACACCTTC.